This T cell receptor (beta chain) was observed in a study of T cell changes during pregnancy in multiple sclerosis. The CDR3 covers 15 residues. V was clipped by 4 bases and J by 4 bases; unmatched bases: 5. The germline gives CDR1 SNHLY, CDR2 FYNNEI. Assay used: immunoSEQ multiplex PCR; TCRdb lists only in-frame clones, some missing. The table shows 47,000 or so clones, with around 89% occurring only once. The TCR comes from a female donor in good health, enrolled as a control in a pregnancy study. The sequenced sample was peripheral blood, obtained after pregnancy. The chain has TRBV2 and TRBJ2-7; TRBD2 matches 12 bases. CDR3 DNA: TGTGCCAGCAGTGCCTATACTAGCGGGAGGTACGAGCAGTACTTC. Translated: CASSAYTSGRYEQYF.